The clone carrying this T cell receptor beta chain showed up many times. Its antigen is still unknown. The TCR beta CDR3 regions underwent amplification using RNA transcripts as the source. Primed by the HTBI set, a first-round RT-PCR was run on the TCR CDR3. TCRdb re-called the multiplex PCR reads through MiXCR, storing one row per CDR3 protein. The sample has under 400,000 distinct CDR3 sequences, 18% seen once. The sample belongs to a study of T cells in Graves' hyperthyroidism and ophthalmopathy. Germline-derived CDR1 and CDR2 are MNHEY and SVGAGI. The CDR3 consists of 14 residues. Trimming pared 6 bases from V and 5 bases from J, leaving 16 bases between. The study excluded patients with uncontrolled infection, other autoimmune disease, pregnancy or lactation. PBMCs were collected from an approximately 9 ml volume of fresh peripheral blood. General study points: Before onset, ophthalmopathy was predicted by the model a median approximately 6.7 months earlier.

The sequencing input was blood. The sequence was collected from a woman in her thirties or forties with Graves' ophthalmopathy. The J gene is TRBJ2-5, the V gene TRBV6-5; tentatively, D is TRBD1 (6 bases). CDR3 bases: TGTGCCAGCAGCGGCTTTGGGGGCAGGGAGACCCAGTACTTC. As protein: CASSGFGGRETQYF.